Sequencing of this T cell receptor beta chain was carried out in a study of T cell changes during pregnancy in multiple sclerosis. Clones were sequenced by immunoSEQ multiplex PCR, and TCRdb holds only the in-frame ones, with some missing. The table lists about 77,000 clones, about nine tenths of them singletons. Germline CDR1 is ENHRY and CDR2 is SYGVKD. The J segment lost 8 bases and the V segment lost 5 bases, leaving 9 bases of the junction unmatched. This CDR3 is built from 14 residues. V gene TRBV10-3 combines with J gene TRBJ2-1, with TRBD2 matching over 7 bases. This clonotype originated in a female donor with multiple sclerosis, enrolled in a pregnancy study. The sample was peripheral blood, taken before pregnancy. The CDR3 reads CAISPSGRGDEQFF. The CDR3 DNA sequence: TGTGCCATCAGTCCCAGTGGCCGGGGGGATGAGCAGTTCTTC.